This TCR beta chain was recorded in a study of T cell responses to AZD1222 COVID-19 vaccine. Overall study results and limits: Baseline testing showed seropositivity in only five or six AZD1222 recipients. Sampling that yielded the repertoires occurred only after the peak T cell response. Vaccine-associated CD4 TCRs spanned spike, dominant at 160-218 and 743-854. Two AZD1222 doses significantly raised spike-specific TCR breadth and depth over controls.

The CDR3 length is 17 residues. The ends lost 4 bases at V and 5 bases at J; junction bases unmatched: 12. Germline CDR1 is SGHRS and CDR2 is YFSETQ. Using immunoSEQ multiplex PCR, the repertoire was profiled, and TCRdb retains in-frame clones only, with some absent. In the table there are under 150,000 clones, about nine tenths of which are singletons. Notes on this clone: Its antigen is still unknown.

This clonotype was sampled from an adult who received the AZD1222 COVID-19 vaccine. The sequencing here drew on peripheral blood, taken 28 days after the second AZD1222 dose. The V call is TRBV5-1, the J call TRBJ2-1; the match to TRBD1 covers 10 bases. CDR3 nucleotides: TGCGCCAGCAGCCGGGAGACAGGGGGCTTCCCGAACAATGAGCAGTTCTTC. Its translation is CASSRETGGFPNNEQFF.